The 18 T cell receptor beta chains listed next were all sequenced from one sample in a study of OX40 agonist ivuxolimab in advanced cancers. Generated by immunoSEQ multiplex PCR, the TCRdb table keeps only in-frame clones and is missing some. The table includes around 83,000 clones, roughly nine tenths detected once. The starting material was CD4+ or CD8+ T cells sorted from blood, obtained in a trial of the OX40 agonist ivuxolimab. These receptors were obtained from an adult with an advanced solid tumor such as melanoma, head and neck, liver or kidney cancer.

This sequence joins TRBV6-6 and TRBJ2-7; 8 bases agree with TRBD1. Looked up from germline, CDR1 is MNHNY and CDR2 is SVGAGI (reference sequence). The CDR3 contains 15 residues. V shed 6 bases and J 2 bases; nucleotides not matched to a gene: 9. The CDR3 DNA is TGTGCCAGCAGGTGGTCCGGGACAGGACCCTACGAGCAGTACTTC. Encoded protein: CASRWSGTGPYEQYF.

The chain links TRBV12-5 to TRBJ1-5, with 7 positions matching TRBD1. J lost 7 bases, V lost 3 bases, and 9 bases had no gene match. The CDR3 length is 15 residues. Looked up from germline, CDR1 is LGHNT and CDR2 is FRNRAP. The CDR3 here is CASGLPGTVDQPQHF. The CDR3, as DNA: TGTGCTAGTGGTTTACCCGGGACAGTGGACCAGCCCCAGCATTTT.

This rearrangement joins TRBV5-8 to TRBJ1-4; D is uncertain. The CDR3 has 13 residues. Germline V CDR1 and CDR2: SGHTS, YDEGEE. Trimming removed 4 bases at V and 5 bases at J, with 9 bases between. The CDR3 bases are TGTGCCAGCAGCCGAGGACGGAATGAAAAACTGTTTTTT. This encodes CASSRGRNEKLFF.

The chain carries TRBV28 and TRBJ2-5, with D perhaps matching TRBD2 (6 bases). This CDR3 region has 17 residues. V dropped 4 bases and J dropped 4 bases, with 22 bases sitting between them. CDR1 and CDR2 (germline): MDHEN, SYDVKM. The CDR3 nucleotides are TGTGCCAGCAGTTCCCCAGGAGGGTCCTCCGGGGGAGAGACCCAGTACTTC. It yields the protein CASSSPGGSSGGETQYF.

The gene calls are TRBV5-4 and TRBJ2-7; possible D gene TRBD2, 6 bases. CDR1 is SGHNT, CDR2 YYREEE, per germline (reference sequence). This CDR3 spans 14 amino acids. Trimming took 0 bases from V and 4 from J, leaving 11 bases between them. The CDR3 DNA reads TGTGCCAGCAGCTTGGATGCGGGAAAATACGAGCAGTACTTC. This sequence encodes CASSLDAGKYEQYF.

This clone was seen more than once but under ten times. The CDR3 DNA follows: TGTGCCAGCAGTGAACTGTCCAGGGGAAGCAATCAGCCCCAGCATTTT. Its translation is CASSELSRGSNQPQHF. The J gene is TRBJ1-5, the V gene TRBV6-1; perhaps TRBD1 as D (6 bases). The CDR3 totals 16 residues. The V and J ends lost 2 bases and 1 base respectively, with 12 bases between them. The germline V gene encodes CDR1 MNHNS and CDR2 SASEGT.

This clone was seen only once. CDR3 sequence reads: CASSLTSASQETQYF. The DNA for the CDR3 is TGCGCCAGCAGCTTGACTAGCGCTTCCCAAGAGACCCAGTACTTC. The J gene is TRBJ2-5, the V gene TRBV5-1; 7 nucleotides agree with TRBD2. In germline, CDR1 is SGHRS, CDR2 YFSETQ. J was trimmed by 1 base and V by 1 base; bases with no gene match: 4. CDR3 length equals 15 residues.

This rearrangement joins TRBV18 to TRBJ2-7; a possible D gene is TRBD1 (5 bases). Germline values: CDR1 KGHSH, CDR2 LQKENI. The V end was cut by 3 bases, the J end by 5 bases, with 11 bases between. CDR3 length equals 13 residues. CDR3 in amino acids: CASSPRTNDEQYF. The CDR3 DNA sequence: TGTGCCAGCTCACCGAGGACAAATGACGAGCAGTACTTC.

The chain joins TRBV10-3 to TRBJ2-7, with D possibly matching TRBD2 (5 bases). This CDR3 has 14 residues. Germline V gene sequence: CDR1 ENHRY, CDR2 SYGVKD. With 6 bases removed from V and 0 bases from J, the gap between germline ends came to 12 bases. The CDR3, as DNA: TGTGCCATCAGGCGGACTGGTTCCTCCTACGAGCAGTACTTC. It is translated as CAIRRTGSSYEQYF.

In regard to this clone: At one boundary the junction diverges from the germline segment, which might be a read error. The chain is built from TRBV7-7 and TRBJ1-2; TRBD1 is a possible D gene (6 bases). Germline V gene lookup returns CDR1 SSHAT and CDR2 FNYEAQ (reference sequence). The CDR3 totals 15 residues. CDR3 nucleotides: TGTGCTAGCAGCCCAATCCAGGGGCAGAACTATGGCTACACCTTC. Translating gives CASSPIQGQNYGYTF.

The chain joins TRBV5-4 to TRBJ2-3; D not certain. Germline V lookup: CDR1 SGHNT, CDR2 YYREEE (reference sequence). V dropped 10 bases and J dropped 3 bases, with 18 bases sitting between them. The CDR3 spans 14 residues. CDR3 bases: TGTGCCGGCTCCCCCCGGTCCGGGACAGATACGCAGTATTTT. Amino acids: CAGSPRSGTDTQYF.

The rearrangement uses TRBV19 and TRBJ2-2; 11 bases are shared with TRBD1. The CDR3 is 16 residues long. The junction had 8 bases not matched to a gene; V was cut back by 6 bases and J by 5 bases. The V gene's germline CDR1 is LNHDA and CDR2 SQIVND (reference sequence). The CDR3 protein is CASSGRDRGYTGELFF. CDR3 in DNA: TGTGCCAGTAGCGGCCGGGACAGGGGGTATACCGGGGAGCTGTTTTTT.

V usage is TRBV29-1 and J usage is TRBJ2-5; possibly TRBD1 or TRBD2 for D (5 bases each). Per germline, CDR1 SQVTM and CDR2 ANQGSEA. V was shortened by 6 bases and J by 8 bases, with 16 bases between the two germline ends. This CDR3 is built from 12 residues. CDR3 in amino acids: CSVKPSGATQYF. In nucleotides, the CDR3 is TGCAGCGTCAAACCGTCCGGGGCAACCCAGTACTTC.

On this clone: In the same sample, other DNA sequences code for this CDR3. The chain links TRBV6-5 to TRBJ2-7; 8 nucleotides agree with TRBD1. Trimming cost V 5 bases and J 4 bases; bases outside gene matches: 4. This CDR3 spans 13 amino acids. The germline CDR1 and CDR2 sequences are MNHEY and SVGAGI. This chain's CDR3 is CASSGQGIYEQYF. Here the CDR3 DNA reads TGTGCCAGCAGTGGACAGGGAATTTACGAGCAGTACTTC.

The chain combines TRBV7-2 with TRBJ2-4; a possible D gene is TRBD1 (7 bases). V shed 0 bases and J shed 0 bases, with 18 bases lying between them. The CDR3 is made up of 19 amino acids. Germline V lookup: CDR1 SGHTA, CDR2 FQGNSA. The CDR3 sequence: CASSLAQGGTSIAKNIQYF. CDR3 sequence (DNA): TGTGCCAGCAGCTTAGCCCAGGGGGGCACGTCTATAGCCAAAAACATTCAGTACTTC.

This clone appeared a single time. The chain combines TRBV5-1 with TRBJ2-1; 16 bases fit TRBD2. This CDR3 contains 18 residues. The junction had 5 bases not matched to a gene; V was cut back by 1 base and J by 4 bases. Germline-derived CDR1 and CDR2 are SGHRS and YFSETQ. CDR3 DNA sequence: TGCGCCAGCAGCTTGACTCTGGGACTAGCGGGAGGGTACAATGAGCAGTTCTTC. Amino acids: CASSLTLGLAGGYNEQFF.

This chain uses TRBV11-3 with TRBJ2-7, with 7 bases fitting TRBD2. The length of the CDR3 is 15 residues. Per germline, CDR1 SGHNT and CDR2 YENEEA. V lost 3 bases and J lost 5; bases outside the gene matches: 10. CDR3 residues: CASSLSGGSPNEQYF. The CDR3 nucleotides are TGTGCCAGCAGCTTGTCCGGCGGGAGCCCCAACGAGCAGTACTTC.

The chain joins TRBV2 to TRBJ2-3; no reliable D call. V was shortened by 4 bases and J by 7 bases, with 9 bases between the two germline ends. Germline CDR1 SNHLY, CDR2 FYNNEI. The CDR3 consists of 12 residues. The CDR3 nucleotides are TGTGCCAGCAGTGGTCCTGGCCATACGCAGTATTTT. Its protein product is CASSGPGHTQYF.